One and the same sample provided the 30 T cell receptor beta chains below, sequenced in a study of shared clonotypes between healthy human individuals (dated by TCRdb to about 2020). Library creation used the immunoSEQ multiplex PCR assay. The source is immuneACCESS, and TCRdb retained only in-frame sequences with V and J called. Part of the clones is not carried over; for the studies checked, unresolved V genes explain less than half of this, and the remainder is unexplained. The sample profile shows approximately 1.5 million clones; 95% to 99% of them were found once. The top ten clonotypes cover approximately 0.44% of the sample. The material sequenced was naive CD4+ T cells sorted from blood. In the paper's terms, the cell subset or site label means: CD45RA+ positively selected. The receptors originated from a young man in good health.

The gene calls are TRBV4-3 and TRBJ2-3; perhaps TRBD2 as D (6 bases). V shed 1 base and J shed 4 bases, with 12 bases lying between them. The CDR3 spans 15 residues. Germline V gives CDR1 LGHNA, CDR2 YSLEER. For the CDR3, the DNA is TGCGCCAGCAGCCAAGCGGGAGAGAGGGCAGATACGCAGTATTTT. Translated, it gives CASSQAGERADTQYF.

This chain uses TRBV18 with TRBJ1-4, with D perhaps TRBD1 (5 bases). Germline CDR1 KGHSH, CDR2 LQKENI. Trimming cost V 3 bases and J 4 bases, with 9 bases left between them. CDR3 length equals 14 residues. The CDR3 DNA reads as TGTGCCAGCTCACCGGGACTGAATAATGAAAAACTGTTTTTT. As protein: CASSPGLNNEKLFF.

This chain joins TRBV29-1 and TRBJ1-1; D gene uncertain. V gave up 8 bases and J gave up 7 bases, with 8 bases separating them. The germline CDR1 and CDR2 sequences are SQVTM and ANQGSEA. CDR3 length: 9 amino acids. The CDR3 sequence is CSTLGEAFF. DNA for the CDR3: TGCAGCACTCTGGGTGAAGCTTTCTTT. Full variable domain (outside the CDR3, taken from reference TRBV29-1 and TRBJ1-1): SAVISQKPSRDICQRGTSLTIQCQVDSQVTMMFWYRQQPGQSLTLIATANQGSEATYESGFVIDKFPISRPNLTFSTLTVSNMSPEDSSIYLCSTLGEAFFGQGTRLTVV.

The chain has TRBV18 and TRBJ2-1; 9 nucleotides agree with TRBD1. V trimming: 1 base; J trimming: 4 bases; junction bases outside the gene matches: 2. Germline V gene sequence: CDR1 KGHSH, CDR2 LQKENI. The CDR3 consists of 15 residues. CDR3 sequence (DNA): TGTGCCAGCTCACCACAACAGGGGGCGTACAATGAGCAGTTCTTC. Its protein product is CASSPQQGAYNEQFF. Filled out from reference TRBV18 and TRBJ2-1, the complete variable domain reads NAGVMQNPRHLVRRRGQEARLRCSPMKGHSHVYWYRQLPEEGLKFMVYLQKENIIDESGMPKERFSAEFPKEGPSILRIQQVVRGDSAAYFCASSPQQGAYNEQFFGPGTRLTVL.

CDR3 bases: TGTGCCAGCAGTTACACAGACGGGCAGCCCCAGCATTTT. Translation: CASSYTDGQPQHF. V usage is TRBV6-6 and J usage is TRBJ1-5; D ambiguous. The CDR3 has 13 residues. V gave up 2 bases and J gave up 7 bases, with 9 bases separating them. The germline gives CDR1 MNHNY, CDR2 SVGAGI (reference sequence).

The V gene is TRBV11-2, the J gene TRBJ2-1; 13 bases map to TRBD2. This CDR3 region has 15 residues. V dropped 4 bases and J dropped 9; count of bases not matched to a gene: 6. Germline CDR1 reads SGHAT; CDR2 reads FQNNGV. The CDR3 is CASSSGLAGFAEQFF. CDR3 DNA: TGTGCCAGCAGCTCGGGACTAGCGGGATTTGCTGAGCAGTTCTTC.

The V gene is TRBV15, the J gene TRBJ1-3; unclear D gene. The CDR3 extends over 12 amino acids. CDR1 and CDR2 (germline): LNHNV, YYDKDF (reference sequence). Trimming removed 5 bases from V and 5 bases from J, with 7 bases in between. The CDR3 spells CATSRRRNTIYF. The CDR3 DNA reads TGTGCCACCAGCCGCCGAAGAAACACCATATATTTT.

This clone showed up just once. V is TRBV25-1 and J is TRBJ2-7; no firm D call. Germline V gene sequence: CDR1 MGHDK, CDR2 SYGVNS. The CDR3 covers 13 residues. Trimming pared 4 bases from V and 2 bases from J, leaving 9 bases between. The CDR3 is CASSGIGPYEQYF. Here the CDR3 DNA reads TGTGCCAGCAGTGGCATTGGGCCCTACGAGCAGTACTTC.

The chain recombines TRBV4-3 with TRBJ2-3; 7 bases fit TRBD2. CDR1 LGHNA and CDR2 YSLEER come from the germline V gene. The V and J ends lost 3 bases and 3 bases, in that order; junction bases with no gene match: 9. There are 16 residues in the CDR3. The CDR3 DNA reads TGCGCCAGCAGCCAGTTAGAGGGAGGGAGGACAGATACGCAGTATTTT. It translates to CASSQLEGGRTDTQYF.

The V call is TRBV5-1, the J call TRBJ2-5; TRBD1 matches at 10 bases. Trimming removed 0 bases from V and 3 bases from J; junction bases left unmatched: 5. This CDR3 has 16 amino acids. Germline-derived CDR1 and CDR2 are SGHRS and YFSETQ. DNA for the CDR3: TGCGCCAGCAGCTTGGGACAGGGGGCCGGGAAAGAGACCCAGTACTTC. Residues: CASSLGQGAGKETQYF.

The chain combines TRBV18 with TRBJ1-4; 9 bases align to TRBD1. This CDR3 comprises 17 residues. V lost 3 bases and J lost 8; bases outside the gene matches: 13. In germline, CDR1 is KGHSH, CDR2 LQKENI. The DNA of the CDR3 is TGTGCCAGCTCACCTTACGGGCACAGGGGGCGAGGAGAAAAACTGTTTTTT. Translated, it gives CASSPYGHRGRGEKLFF. Drawing the rest from reference TRBV18 and TRBJ1-4, the complete variable domain is NAGVMQNPRHLVRRRGQEARLRCSPMKGHSHVYWYRQLPEEGLKFMVYLQKENIIDESGMPKERFSAEFPKEGPSILRIQQVVRGDSAAYFCASSPYGHRGRGEKLFFGSGTQLSVL.

This sequence joins TRBV7-3 and TRBJ2-7, with unresolved D. V was pared by 9 bases and J by 3 bases, with 9 bases between. Germline CDR1 SGHTA, CDR2 FQGTGA. The CDR3 totals 11 residues. CDR3 DNA: TGTGCCAGACTTGGAGTCTACGAGCAGTACTTC. This gives the protein CARLGVYEQYF.

This clone was seen only once. The J gene is TRBJ1-4, the V gene TRBV6-5; the match to TRBD1 covers 7 bases. The CDR3 consists of 15 residues. The J segment lost 8 bases and the V segment lost 6 bases, leaving 12 bases of the junction unmatched. Germline values: CDR1 MNHEY, CDR2 SVGAGI. CDR3 in amino acids: CASRLSPGQPEKLFF. Here the CDR3 DNA reads TGTGCCAGCAGACTCTCACCGGGACAGCCAGAAAAACTGTTTTTT.

The table lists this clone with a count of one. The sample carries other DNA sequences with the same CDR3. V is TRBV28 and J is TRBJ2-1; the match to TRBD1 covers 7 bases. Germline V lookup: CDR1 MDHEN, CDR2 SYDVKM. V lost 5 bases, J lost 2 bases, and 3 bases stayed unmatched. CDR3 length: 14 amino acids. The CDR3 reads CASSLTGAYNEQFF. CDR3 bases: TGTGCCAGCAGTCTCACAGGGGCCTACAATGAGCAGTTCTTC.

The chain carries TRBV27 and TRBJ2-7, with TRBD2 as a possible D gene (5 bases). Germline values: CDR1 MNHEY, CDR2 SMNVEV (reference sequence). The CDR3 length is 13 residues. The V end lost 6 bases, the J end lost 4 bases, and 13 bases lay between the germline ends. Here the CDR3 reads CASRRAGSYEQYF. Here the CDR3 DNA reads TGTGCCAGCAGGCGGGCCGGGTCTTACGAGCAGTACTTC.

This clone was observed once. The rearrangement joins TRBV5-1 to TRBJ2-7; a weak D match, TRBD2 (6 bases). The germline gives CDR1 SGHRS, CDR2 YFSETQ. The CDR3 is 13 residues long. V was cut by 7 bases and J by 1 base, with 12 bases left in between. CDR3 nucleotide sequence: TGCGCCAGCCAAGGGAGCGGGTCCTACGAGCAGTACTTC. Protein product: CASQGSGSYEQYF.

The chain uses TRBV5-4 and TRBJ2-2, with a weak D call TRBD2 (6 bases). Trimming left V 4 bases short and J 4 bases short, with 17 bases between. The CDR3 has 16 amino acids. Germline V gives CDR1 SGHNT, CDR2 YYREEE (reference sequence). The CDR3 DNA reads TGTGCCAGCAGCCGGGATGGACTAATCCCCACCGGGGAGCTGTTTTTT. Translating it yields CASSRDGLIPTGELFF.

V and J are TRBV4-3 and TRBJ2-3; 12 bases agree with TRBD2. The CDR3 loop spans 16 amino acids. The V segment lost 0 bases and the J segment 7 bases; nucleotides outside the gene matches: 5. Germline loops: CDR1 LGHNA, CDR2 YSLEER. This chain's CDR3 is CASSQDLGLAGHTQYF. Here the CDR3 DNA reads TGCGCCAGCAGCCAAGATTTGGGACTAGCGGGCCATACGCAGTATTTT.

Concerning this clone: Other DNA sequences in this sample translate to the same CDR3. The chain employs TRBV19 and TRBJ1-2; D call uncertain. This CDR3 comprises 12 residues. V was clipped by 2 bases and J by 7 bases, with 8 bases between them. From germline, CDR1 is LNHDA and CDR2 SQIVND (reference sequence). CDR3 DNA sequence: TGTGCCAGTAGTATACCTGGTTCTGGCTACACCTTC. This sequence encodes CASSIPGSGYTF.

In this sample, this clone turned up once. V and J are TRBV2 and TRBJ2-1; no definite D call. The V end lost 3 bases, the J end lost 4 bases, and 7 bases lay between the germline ends. This CDR3 has 13 amino acids. Germline CDR1 reads SNHLY; CDR2 reads FYNNEI. The CDR3 DNA reads TGTGCCAGCAGTGAGTGGCAGTACAATGAGCAGTTCTTC. This translates into CASSEWQYNEQFF.

The chain joins TRBV5-4 to TRBJ2-1; 10 nucleotides line up with TRBD2. Germline CDR1 and CDR2: SGHNT and YYREEE (reference sequence). The CDR3 length is 14 residues. The trim removed 0 bases at V and 14 bases at J, leaving 8 bases unmatched. Here the CDR3 DNA reads TGTGCCAGCAGCTTGGGGGCTAGCGGGAGCAGAAAGTTCTTC. This codes for CASSLGASGSRKFF.

This clone showed up just once. The rearrangement joins TRBV5-4 to TRBJ1-2; D is perhaps TRBD1 (5 bases). Germline assignment: CDR1 SGHNT and CDR2 YYREEE (reference sequence). With 0 bases removed from V and 3 bases from J, the gap between germline ends came to 9 bases. The length of the CDR3 is 14 residues. The CDR3 protein is CASSLEQVDYGYTF. In DNA, the CDR3 is TGTGCCAGCAGCTTGGAACAGGTTGACTATGGCTACACCTTC.

This clone was seen once. V gene TRBV5-1 combines with J gene TRBJ2-2; 7 bases line up with TRBD2. V lost 1 base, J lost 2 bases, and 5 bases stayed unmatched. Germline V lookup: CDR1 SGHRS, CDR2 YFSETQ. The CDR3 runs 16 residues. The CDR3: CASSLWASGNTGELFF. The CDR3 nucleotides are TGCGCCAGCAGCTTGTGGGCTAGCGGAAACACCGGGGAGCTGTTTTTT. Together with reference TRBV5-1 and TRBJ2-2, the CDR3 gives the full variable domain: KAGVTQTPRYLIKTRGQQVTLSCSPISGHRSVSWYQQTPGQGLQFLFEYFSETQRNKGNFPGRFSGRQFSNSRSEMNVSTLELGDSALYLCASSLWASGNTGELFFGEGSRLTVL.

V usage is TRBV21-1 and J usage is TRBJ2-3; TRBD1, the table's D call, was not compared with the DNA. TRBV21-1 is deemed a pseudogene. This CDR3 spans 15 amino acids. Here the CDR3 reads CASSKVAGATDTQYF. In nucleotides, the CDR3 is TGTGCCAGCAGCAAAGTGGCAGGGGCCACAGATACGCAGTATTTT.

This clone appeared a single time. This chain uses TRBV10-3 with TRBJ2-3; D may be TRBD2 (6 bases). With 3 bases removed from V and 1 base from J, the gap between germline ends came to 14 bases. The CDR3 has 16 residues. Looked up from germline, CDR1 is ENHRY and CDR2 is SYGVKD. The CDR3 is CAISELRRVGTDTQYF. CDR3 sequence (DNA): TGTGCCATCAGTGAACTTCGGAGGGTCGGCACAGATACGCAGTATTTT.

The chain has TRBV7-9 and TRBJ2-2, with D uncertain. The germline V gene has CDR1 SEHNR and CDR2 FQNEAQ (reference sequence). The V and J ends lost 5 bases and 4 bases respectively, with 11 bases between them. The CDR3 sequence is 14 residues long. CDR3 sequence (DNA): TGTGCCAGCAGCCTGGGCCCCAGCACCGGGGAGCTGTTTTTT. It yields the protein CASSLGPSTGELFF.

The gene calls are TRBV5-1 and TRBJ2-7; 7 bases are a match to TRBD1. The germline V gene encodes CDR1 SGHRS and CDR2 YFSETQ. V lost 2 bases and J lost 5; bases outside the gene matches: 16. The CDR3 is 17 residues long. The CDR3 sequence is CASSLTGTALSGNEQYF. Written as DNA, the CDR3 is TGCGCCAGCAGCTTAACCGGGACAGCCCTTTCGGGGAACGAGCAGTACTTC.

V is TRBV5-1 and J is TRBJ2-7, with TRBD1 matching 10 bases. Looked up from germline, CDR1 is SGHRS and CDR2 is YFSETQ. After removal of 3 bases from V and 5 bases from J, the junction contained 8 bases not matched to a gene. CDR3 length: 15 residues. CDR3 coding DNA: TGCGCCAGCAGCTCCCTGGGGGGACAGGGGAACGAGCAGTACTTC. Its protein product is CASSSLGGQGNEQYF.

The CDR3 loop is CASSLAASGKLSYEQYF. The CDR3 DNA reads TGTGCCAGCAGCTTAGCGGCTAGCGGGAAATTATCCTACGAGCAGTACTTC. The rearrangement links TRBV7-2 to TRBJ2-7, with 9 bases identical to TRBD2. This CDR3 comprises 17 residues. The ends lost 0 bases at V and 1 base at J; junction bases unmatched: 7. CDR1 SGHTA and CDR2 FQGNSA come from the germline V gene.

The V and J genes are TRBV20-1 and TRBJ2-1, with 9 bases fitting TRBD2. CDR3 length: 11 amino acids. After removal of 6 bases from V and 9 bases from J, the junction contained 3 bases not matched to a gene. Looked up from germline, CDR1 is DFQATT and CDR2 is SNEGSKA (reference sequence). CDR3 DNA: TGCAGTGCAGGCGGGAGGGGTGAGCAGTTCTTC. Amino acid sequence: CSAGGRGEQFF.